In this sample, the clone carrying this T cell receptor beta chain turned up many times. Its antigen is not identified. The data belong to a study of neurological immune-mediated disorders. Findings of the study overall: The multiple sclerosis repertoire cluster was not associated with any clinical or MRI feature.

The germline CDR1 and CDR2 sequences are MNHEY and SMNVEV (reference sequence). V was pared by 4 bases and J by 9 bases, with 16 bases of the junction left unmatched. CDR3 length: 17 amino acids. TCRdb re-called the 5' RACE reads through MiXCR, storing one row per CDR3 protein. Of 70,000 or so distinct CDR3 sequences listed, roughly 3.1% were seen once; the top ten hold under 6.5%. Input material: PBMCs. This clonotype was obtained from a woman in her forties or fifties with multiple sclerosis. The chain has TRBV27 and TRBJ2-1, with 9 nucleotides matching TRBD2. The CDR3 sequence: CASSSHVAVAGAGEQFF. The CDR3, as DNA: TGTGCCAGCAGTTCGCACGTAGCGGTAGCGGGGGCAGGTGAGCAGTTCTTC.